The 20 T cell receptor beta chains in this list originate from one sample, sequenced in a study of cytomegalovirus exposure and HLA in healthy donors. The data were produced by immunoSEQ multiplex PCR, yet TCRdb's version contains in-frame clones alone and is incomplete. This sample yields some 200,000 clones, of which around nine tenths are seen a single time; approximately 1% belongs to the top ten. Sequencing was done on a sample of PBMCs. These receptors were collected from a woman younger than 30 in good health and CMV-seronegative.

The chain uses TRBV27 and TRBJ2-2, with D hard to call. V lost 4 bases, J lost 5 bases, and 14 bases lay in between. This CDR3 contains 15 residues. Germline V lookup: CDR1 MNHEY, CDR2 SMNVEV (reference sequence). The CDR3 bases are TGTGCCAGCAGTTCCGGCCGACTTGGGACCGGGGAGCTGTTTTTT. It codes for CASSSGRLGTGELFF.

V gene TRBV28 combines with J gene TRBJ2-1; TRBD1 matches 10 bases. CDR1 MDHEN and CDR2 SYDVKM come from the germline V gene. V gave up 3 bases and J gave up 5 bases; unmatched junction bases: 4. The CDR3 extends over 15 amino acids. The CDR3 sequence: CASSFVDRGNNEQFF. In nucleotides, the CDR3 is TGTGCCAGCAGTTTTGTGGACAGGGGGAACAATGAGCAGTTCTTC.

The chain is built from TRBV6-1 and TRBJ2-1; 7 nucleotides line up with TRBD2. V shed 0 bases and J 4 bases; nucleotides not matched to a gene: 6. The CDR3 extends over 16 amino acids. Germline V gives CDR1 MNHNS, CDR2 SASEGT. CDR3 DNA sequence: TGTGCCAGCAGTGAAGCTTCGCGGGAGCTATACAATGAGCAGTTCTTC. Translating it yields CASSEASRELYNEQFF.

The V gene is TRBV30, the J gene TRBJ1-2; 7 positions match TRBD1. The length of the CDR3 is 13 residues. The germline V gene encodes CDR1 GTSNPN and CDR2 SVGIG (reference sequence). Losses at the gene ends were 7 bases for V and 1 base for J; bases not matched to a gene: 6. DNA for the CDR3: TGTGCCTTATGGACAGGACGTAACTATGGCTACACCTTC. This sequence encodes CALWTGRNYGYTF. The variable domain in full, completed from reference TRBV30 and TRBJ1-2, reads SQTIHQWPATLVQPVGSPLSLECTVEGTSNPNLYWYRQAAGRGLQLLFYSVGIGQISSEVPQNLSASRPQDRQFILSSKKLLLSDSGFYLCALWTGRNYGYTFGSGTRLTVV.

This clone showed up just once. The chain uses TRBV30 and TRBJ2-7, with D perhaps TRBD1 (6 bases). CDR1 and CDR2 from the germline V gene are GTSNPN and SVGIG (reference sequence). CDR3 length: 12 amino acids. V lost 4 bases to trimming and J lost 3 bases, with 10 bases between them. CDR3 amino acids: CAWIGTSYEQYF. CDR3 nucleotides: TGTGCCTGGATTGGGACAAGCTACGAGCAGTACTTC.

V gene TRBV7-3 combines with J gene TRBJ2-2; 9 bases line up with TRBD1. V shed 0 bases, J shed 1 base, and the junction held 3 bases outside the gene matches. The CDR3 contains 17 residues. CDR1 is SGHTA and CDR2 is FQGTGA in the germline V gene. The CDR3 region is CASSLTTGGWNTGELFF. The CDR3 DNA sequence: TGTGCCAGCAGCTTAACAACAGGGGGCTGGAACACCGGGGAGCTGTTTTTT.

The rearrangement joins TRBV28 to TRBJ2-1; D perhaps matches TRBD1 (5 bases). Germline CDR1 MDHEN, CDR2 SYDVKM. CDR3 length equals 17 residues. The V end was cut by 6 bases, the J end by 6 bases, with 24 bases between. The CDR3 sequence: CASSPSRQSPLRNEQFF. In DNA, the CDR3 is TGTGCCAGCAGCCCCTCTCGACAGAGCCCGTTACGCAATGAGCAGTTCTTC.

This sequence joins TRBV14 and TRBJ1-6, with D maybe TRBD1 (6 bases). The germline V gene has CDR1 SGHDN and CDR2 FVKESK. V lost 4 bases and J 3 bases, leaving 13 bases between the germline ends. The CDR3 sequence is 16 residues long. CDR3 sequence reads: CASSLRQDVYNSPLHF. Written as DNA, the CDR3 is TGTGCCAGCAGCCTCCGACAGGACGTCTATAATTCACCCCTCCACTTT.

The CDR3 region is CASSQDGRTGRDEQYF. CDR3 sequence (DNA): TGCGCCAGCAGCCAAGATGGCAGGACAGGGCGGGACGAGCAGTACTTC. V is TRBV4-1 and J is TRBJ2-7; TRBD1 matches 8 bases. CDR1 is MGHRA, CDR2 YSYEKL, per germline. V lost 0 bases, J lost 5 bases, and 9 bases stayed unmatched. The CDR3 length is 16 residues.

The DNA for the CDR3 is TGTGCCAGCAGCTCCTGGGCTAGCAGACCAACTGAGCAGTTCTTC. It codes for CASSSWASRPTEQFF. The chain has TRBV7-9 and TRBJ2-1; maybe TRBD2 (5 bases). The CDR3 is 15 amino acids. CDR1 is SEHNR, CDR2 FQNEAQ, per germline (reference sequence). Trimming removed 4 bases at V and 9 bases at J, with 19 bases between. The whole variable domain, filled in from reference TRBV7-9 and TRBJ2-1, reads DTGVSQNPRHKITKRGQNVTFRCDPISEHNRLYWYRQTLGQGPEFLTYFQNEAQLEKSRLLSDRFSAERPKGSFSTLEIQRTEQGDSAMYLCASSSWASRPTEQFFGPGTRLTVL.

The chain couples TRBV11-2 to TRBJ1-2; TRBD1 might be the D (6 bases). CDR1 and CDR2 (germline): SGHAT, FQNNGV. The CDR3 is 17 amino acids. V lost 0 bases, J lost 0 bases, and 14 bases lay in between. For the CDR3, the DNA is TGTGCCAGCAGCTTAGACAGACAGGACGGAGCTAACTATGGCTACACCTTC. Translated, it gives CASSLDRQDGANYGYTF. The full variable domain, with the rest looked up from reference TRBV11-2 and TRBJ1-2, is EAGVAQSPRYKIIEKRQSVAFWCNPISGHATLYWYQQILGQGPKLLIQFQNNGVVDDSQLPKDRFSAERLKGVDSTLKIQPAKLEDSAVYLCASSLDRQDGANYGYTFGSGTRLTVV.

As regards this clone: At one boundary the junction diverges from the germline segment, which might be a read error. The chain couples TRBV15 to TRBJ1-4; D gene unclear. The length of the CDR3 is 12 residues. CDR1 is LNHNV and CDR2 is YYDKDF in the germline V gene (reference sequence). The CDR3 spells CATSRDSGPQIF. The CDR3 coding sequence is TGTGCCACCAGCAGAGATTCAGGTCCTCAAATTTTT.

This clone has a single count. The chain couples TRBV12-5 to TRBJ2-3; the D gene is possibly TRBD1 (5 bases). Trimming shortened V by 2 bases and J by 4 bases, and 13 bases separated the two germline ends. Germline CDR1 and CDR2: LGHNT and FRNRAP. The CDR3 runs 15 residues. The CDR3 spells CASGLLSRAADTQYF. DNA of the CDR3: TGTGCTAGTGGTTTGCTCTCCAGGGCTGCAGATACGCAGTATTTT.

V and J are TRBV5-5 and TRBJ1-2; D call uncertain. The CDR3 has 13 amino acids. V was trimmed by 1 base and J by 7 bases, leaving 11 bases between them. Germline V CDR1 and CDR2: SGHKS, YYEKEE (reference sequence). In DNA form, the CDR3 reads TGTGCCAGCAGCTTGCCTTCTGAGGGTGGCTACACCTTC. It encodes CASSLPSEGGYTF.

The J gene is TRBJ1-2, the V gene TRBV27; tentative D call: TRBD1 (6 bases). The V end was cut by 5 bases, the J end by 3 bases, with 16 bases between. Germline V gene lookup returns CDR1 MNHEY and CDR2 SMNVEV (reference sequence). CDR3 length equals 15 residues. CDR3: CASSAWDTLDYGYTF. The CDR3 DNA is TGTGCCAGCAGTGCATGGGACACTCTAGACTATGGCTACACCTTC.

The genes are TRBV6-1 and TRBJ2-7; possible D gene TRBD1, 6 bases. In germline, CDR1 is MNHNS, CDR2 SASEGT. The CDR3 contains 15 residues. V gave up 0 bases and J gave up 2 bases, with 11 bases separating them. CDR3 sequence: CASSEAWDNPYEQYF. CDR3 nucleotides: TGTGCCAGCAGTGAAGCCTGGGACAACCCCTACGAGCAGTACTTC.

The chain joins TRBV6-1 to TRBJ1-1; 7 bases match TRBD1. This CDR3 spans 13 amino acids. The V gene end was trimmed by 6 bases and the J gene end by 7 bases; junction bases not matched to a gene: 8. Germline CDR1 and CDR2: MNHNS and SASEGT. The CDR3 region has the DNA TGTGCCAGCAGCCTTGAACGACAGGGTGAAGCTTTCTTT. This translates into CASSLERQGEAFF.

The J gene is TRBJ2-7, the V gene TRBV7-9; 14 positions agree with TRBD2. The V and J ends lost 5 bases and 5 bases, in that order; junction bases with no gene match: 5. CDR1 and CDR2 from the germline V gene are SEHNR and FQNEAQ (reference sequence). CDR3 length: 15 amino acids. This chain's CDR3 is CASSPGTSGRHEQYF. The CDR3 DNA reads as TGTGCCAGCAGCCCCGGGACTAGCGGGAGACACGAGCAGTACTTC.

This clone has just a few counts. The CDR3: CASGVSTYGYTF. Written as DNA, the CDR3 is TGCGCCAGCGGTGTTTCTACCTATGGCTACACCTTC. This rearrangement joins TRBV5-1 to TRBJ1-2; no clear D. CDR1 is SGHRS and CDR2 is YFSETQ in the germline V gene. CDR3 length: 12 residues. V gave up 7 bases and J gave up 4 bases, with 11 bases separating them. The variable domain in full, with the rest retrieved from reference TRBV5-1 and TRBJ1-2, is KAGVTQTPRYLIKTRGQQVTLSCSPISGHRSVSWYQQTPGQGLQFLFEYFSETQRNKGNFPGRFSGRQFSNSRSEMNVSTLELGDSALYLCASGVSTYGYTFGSGTRLTVV.

This clone was seen just once. The chain uses TRBV2 and TRBJ2-7, with TRBD2 identical over 11 bases. CDR1 SNHLY and CDR2 FYNNEI come from the germline V gene. The CDR3 sequence is 15 residues long. V was clipped by 6 bases and J by 2 bases; unmatched bases: 6. The CDR3 sequence: CASRKSLAGAYEQYF. The CDR3 region has the DNA TGTGCCAGCAGAAAGTCACTAGCGGGAGCCTACGAGCAGTACTTC.